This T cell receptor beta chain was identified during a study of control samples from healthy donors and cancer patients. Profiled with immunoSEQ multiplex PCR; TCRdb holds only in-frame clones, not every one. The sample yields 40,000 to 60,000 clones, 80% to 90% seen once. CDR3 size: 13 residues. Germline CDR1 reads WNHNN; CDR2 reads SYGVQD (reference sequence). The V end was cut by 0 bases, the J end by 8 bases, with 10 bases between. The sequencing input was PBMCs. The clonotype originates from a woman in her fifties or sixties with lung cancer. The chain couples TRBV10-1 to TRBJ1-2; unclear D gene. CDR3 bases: TGCGCCAGCAGTGAGTCGGGAAGCCACGGCTACACCTTC. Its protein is CASSESGSHGYTF.